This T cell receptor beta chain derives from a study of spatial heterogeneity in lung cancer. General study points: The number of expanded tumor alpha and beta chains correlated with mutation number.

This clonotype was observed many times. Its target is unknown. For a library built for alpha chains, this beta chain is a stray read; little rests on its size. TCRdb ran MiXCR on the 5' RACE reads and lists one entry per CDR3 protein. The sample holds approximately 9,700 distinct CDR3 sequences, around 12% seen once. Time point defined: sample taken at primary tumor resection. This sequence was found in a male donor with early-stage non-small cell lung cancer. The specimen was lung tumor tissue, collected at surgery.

The CDR3 DNA reads TGTGCCACCAGCAGAGCTAGCGCGAGCGAGCAGTACTTC. Encoded protein: CATSRASASEQYF. The chain employs TRBV15 and TRBJ2-7; TRBD2 is a possible D gene (6 bases). The CDR3 runs to 13 residues. With 1 base removed from V and 6 bases from J, the gap between germline ends came to 10 bases. From germline, CDR1 is LNHNV and CDR2 YYDKDF (reference sequence).